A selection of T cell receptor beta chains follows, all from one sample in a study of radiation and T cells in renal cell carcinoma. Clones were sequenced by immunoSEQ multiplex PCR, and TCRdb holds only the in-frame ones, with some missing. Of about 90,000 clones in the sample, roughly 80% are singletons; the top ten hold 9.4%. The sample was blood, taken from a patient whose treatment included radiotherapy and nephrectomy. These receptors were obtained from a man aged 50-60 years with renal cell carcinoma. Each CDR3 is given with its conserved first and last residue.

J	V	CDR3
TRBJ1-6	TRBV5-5	CASSLRESSYNSPLHF
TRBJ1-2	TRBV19	CASSIGDRLHGYTF
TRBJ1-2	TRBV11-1	CASSRTGVDYDYTF
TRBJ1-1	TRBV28	CASTREGGSTEAFF
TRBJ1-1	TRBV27	CASSLSLSQAEAFF
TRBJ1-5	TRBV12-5	CASGRPPTPQQPFPPSNQPQHF
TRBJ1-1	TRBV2	CASSEEEVTEAFF
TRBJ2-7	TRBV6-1	CASKRDNPAYEQYF
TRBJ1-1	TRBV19	CASRTGNTEAFF
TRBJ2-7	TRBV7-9	CASGGTSGGVWEQYF
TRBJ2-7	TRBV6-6	CASSAQGSSYEQYF
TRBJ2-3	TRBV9	CASSPPRGSDTQYF
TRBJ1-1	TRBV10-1	CASKGPAMNTEAFF
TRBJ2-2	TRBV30	CAWDGHNTGELFF
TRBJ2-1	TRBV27	CASSFSSVKSSYNEQFF
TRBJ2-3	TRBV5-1	CASSLPELDTQYF
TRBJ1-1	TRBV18	CASSPAGQYTEAFF
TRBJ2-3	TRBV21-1	CASSKVGLAGGGAQYF
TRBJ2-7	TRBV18	CASSQASVNEQYF
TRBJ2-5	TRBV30	CAWTITSGVETQYF
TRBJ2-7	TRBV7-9	CASSLGESYEHYF
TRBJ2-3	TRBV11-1	CASSDRLAGGTESKYF